One and the same sample provided the 31 T cell receptor beta chains below, sequenced in a study of shared clonotypes between healthy human individuals. Clones were read by immunoSEQ multiplex PCR, and TCRdb kept only the in-frame ones, dropping some. The sample includes roughly 1,000,000 clones, about 84% seen only once; the top ten take 0.55% to 0.7%. Material for sequencing was memory CD4+ T cells from PBMCs. Specified subset: CD45RA-negative fraction. All receptors come from a man aged 18 to 29 in good health. Some clones in this sample may be carry-over from other donors' samples.

This clone was picked up a small number of times. The chain recombines TRBV9 with TRBJ2-7; 10 bases match TRBD1. This CDR3 is 14 amino acids long. Trimming cost V 2 bases and J 6 bases; bases outside gene matches: 5. Germline assignment: CDR1 SGDLS and CDR2 YYNGEE. This chain's CDR3 is CASSVGTGVSEQYF. CDR3 nucleotides: TGTGCCAGCAGCGTCGGGACAGGGGTCTCCGAGCAGTACTTC.

The V gene is TRBV28, the J gene TRBJ2-7, with D hard to call. The CDR3 totals 15 residues. V dropped 7 bases and J dropped 5 bases, with 21 bases sitting between them. Germline V gene sequence: CDR1 MDHEN, CDR2 SYDVKM. CDR3 sequence: CASTIGGPKGHEQYF. The CDR3 coding sequence is TGTGCCAGCACCATAGGTGGCCCGAAAGGCCACGAGCAGTACTTC.

V gene TRBV2 combines with J gene TRBJ2-7; D is possibly TRBD1 or TRBD2 (7 bases each). Trimming removed 8 bases at V and 1 base at J, with 18 bases between. The germline gives CDR1 SNHLY, CDR2 FYNNEI. The CDR3 has 15 residues. The CDR3 sequence is CASAGLGGSSYEQYF. For the CDR3, the DNA is TGTGCCAGCGCTGGACTAGGGGGCTCGTCCTACGAGCAGTACTTC.

This clone showed up just once. Other DNA sequences in this sample translate to the same CDR3. The chain has TRBV7-3 and TRBJ2-1, with D possibly being TRBD1 (5 bases). Germline V gene lookup returns CDR1 SGHTA and CDR2 FQGTGA. The V end lost 1 base, the J end lost 4 bases, and 8 bases lay between the germline ends. CDR3 length: 14 residues. CDR3 DNA: TGTGCCAGCAGCTTAAACCAGGGATACAATGAGCAGTTCTTC. Translated: CASSLNQGYNEQFF.

Concerning this clone itself: A much larger clone sits a single nucleotide away, making a read error possible. This chain uses TRBV29-1 with TRBJ1-1; D gene uncertain. This CDR3 spans 11 amino acids. Per the germline V gene, CDR1 is SQVTM and CDR2 is ANQGSEA. The V gene lost 7 bases and the J gene lost 7 bases, with 13 bases spanning the gap. The CDR3 coding sequence is TGCAGCGCCCTTGTCCGGGTTGAAGCTTTCTTT. Protein sequence: CSALVRVEAFF.

V usage is TRBV5-4 and J usage is TRBJ2-7; D uncertain. CDR3 length equals 13 residues. Trimming stripped 0 bases from V and 3 bases from J, with 7 bases between. Germline CDR1 reads SGHNT; CDR2 reads YYREEE (reference sequence). DNA for the CDR3: TGTGCCAGCAGCTTGGGACCGATCTACGAGCAGTACTTC. This sequence encodes CASSLGPIYEQYF.

About this clone itself: Additional DNA sequences in this sample encode the identical CDR3. The rearrangement joins TRBV19 to TRBJ1-2; 7 bases align to TRBD1. The CDR3 loop spans 14 amino acids. After removal of 4 bases from V and 4 bases from J, the junction contained 6 bases not matched to a gene. Germline CDR1 is LNHDA and CDR2 is SQIVND (reference sequence). DNA for the CDR3: TGTGCCAGTAGTAGACAGGGCTCCTCCTATGGCTACACCTTC. Its protein is CASSRQGSSYGYTF.

CDR3 in DNA: TGTGCCGGCCCCCCCCAATCCTACGAGCAGTACTTC. It encodes CAGPPQSYEQYF. The V call is TRBV30, the J call TRBJ2-7; D gene unclear. The CDR3 loop spans 12 amino acids. Germline CDR1 GTSNPN, CDR2 SVGIG (reference sequence). The V end was cut by 8 bases, the J end by 1 base, with 12 bases between.

The chain combines TRBV19 with TRBJ2-3; maybe TRBD2 (6 bases). There are 12 residues in the CDR3. From germline, CDR1 is LNHDA and CDR2 SQIVND (reference sequence). The ends were cut back, 6 bases at V and 4 bases at J, with 8 bases in the middle. The CDR3: CASRRGPDTQYF. The CDR3 DNA reads as TGTGCCAGTAGGCGGGGCCCAGATACGCAGTATTTT.

The V and J genes are TRBV6-1 and TRBJ2-7; 7 positions match TRBD1. The CDR3 is 14 residues long. Germline loops: CDR1 MNHNS, CDR2 SASEGT. V lost 5 bases and J lost 4; bases outside the gene matches: 8. The CDR3 loop reads CASSQRGGGYEQYF. DNA of the CDR3: TGTGCCAGCAGTCAAAGAGGGGGCGGGTACGAGCAGTACTTC.

This chain's CDR3 is CASRPSRGSYNEQFF. The CDR3 DNA follows: TGTGCCAGCAGACCCTCCAGGGGTTCCTACAATGAGCAGTTCTTC. The V call is TRBV27, the J call TRBJ2-1, with a weak D call TRBD1 (6 bases). The V gene's germline CDR1 is MNHEY and CDR2 SMNVEV (reference sequence). Trimming left V 6 bases short and J 1 base short, with 13 bases between. The CDR3 loop spans 15 amino acids.

The chain links TRBV4-1 to TRBJ2-2; D may correspond to TRBD1 or TRBD2 (5 bases each). CDR3 length: 15 amino acids. V lost 4 bases and J 3 bases, leaving 12 bases between the germline ends. Per germline, CDR1 MGHRA and CDR2 YSYEKL. CDR3 amino acids: CASSLTGRYTGELFF. The CDR3 nucleotides read TGCGCCAGCAGCCTCACGGGGCGGTACACCGGGGAGCTGTTTTTT.

This chain connects TRBV2 to TRBJ2-2; 7 positions match TRBD2. The CDR3 extends over 15 amino acids. The junction had 12 bases not matched to a gene; V was cut back by 9 bases and J by 5 bases. Germline CDR1 SNHLY, CDR2 FYNNEI. The DNA for the CDR3 is TGTGCCAGTCTAGCGGAGGCCCGAGGGACCGGGGAGCTGTTTTTT. Protein sequence: CASLAEARGTGELFF.

The V gene is TRBV5-1, the J gene TRBJ1-1; the D gene is possibly TRBD1 (5 bases). Germline CDR1 reads SGHRS; CDR2 reads YFSETQ. This CDR3 contains 14 residues. Trimming left V 6 bases short and J 2 bases short, with 14 bases between. As DNA, the CDR3 is TGCGCCAGCAAAGTGTGGGGGGGAAACACTGAAGCTTTCTTT. It codes for CASKVWGGNTEAFF.

The chain uses TRBV9 and TRBJ2-1, with D possibly matching TRBD2 (5 bases). Germline values: CDR1 SGDLS, CDR2 YYNGEE. The CDR3 runs to 14 residues. Trimming removed 4 bases at V and 10 bases at J, with 18 bases between. The CDR3 DNA reads TGTGCCAGCAGCCTATCCGGGAACCCCGCGGAGCAGTTCTTC. Translating it yields CASSLSGNPAEQFF.

The chain carries TRBV30 and TRBJ1-3; 7 nucleotides agree with TRBD1. CDR3 length: 12 residues. Per germline, CDR1 GTSNPN and CDR2 SVGIG (reference sequence). J gave up 5 bases and V 5 bases, and 3 bases lay outside the gene matches. The CDR3 DNA sequence: TGTGCCTGGTCGGACAGGAGAAACACCATATATTTT. This gives the protein CAWSDRRNTIYF.

The chain has TRBV27 and TRBJ1-4, with 9 bases lining up with TRBD1. The CDR3 spans 14 residues. Losses at the gene ends were 7 bases for V and 5 bases for J; bases not matched to a gene: 5. The germline gives CDR1 MNHEY, CDR2 SMNVEV (reference sequence). CDR3 amino acids: CASKTGGLNEKLFF. CDR3 DNA: TGTGCCAGCAAGACAGGGGGGCTGAATGAAAAACTGTTTTTT. Combining the CDR3 with reference TRBV27 and TRBJ1-4 gives the whole variable domain EAQVTQNPRYLITVTGKKLTVTCSQNMNHEYMSWYRQDPGLGLRQIYYSMNVEVTDKGDVPEGYKVSRKEKRNFPLILESPSPNQTSLYFCASKTGGLNEKLFFGSGTQLSVL.

J is TRBJ2-7 and V is TRBV18; 8 nucleotides align to TRBD1. CDR1 KGHSH and CDR2 LQKENI come from the germline V gene. The CDR3 totals 17 residues. Trimming at V came to 1 base and at J to 4 bases, leaving 12 bases not matched to a gene. CDR3 residues: CASSPRRLGQGAYEQYF. The DNA for the CDR3 is TGTGCCAGCTCACCACGTAGACTAGGGCAGGGGGCTTACGAGCAGTACTTC.

The chain couples TRBV5-1 to TRBJ2-5; D gene ambiguous. The CDR3 length is 12 residues. V was cut by 1 base and J by 3 bases, with 4 bases left in between. In germline, CDR1 is SGHRS, CDR2 YFSETQ. CDR3 region: CASSLMEETQYF. As DNA, the CDR3 is TGCGCCAGCAGCTTGATGGAAGAGACCCAGTACTTC.

The rearrangement uses TRBV5-1 and TRBJ1-3; no reliable D call. With 0 bases removed from V and 0 bases from J, the gap between germline ends came to 7 bases. The CDR3 runs 15 residues. Looked up from germline, CDR1 is SGHRS and CDR2 is YFSETQ. For the CDR3, the DNA is TGCGCCAGCAGCTTGGGGCAGGTCTCTGGAAACACCATATATTTT. It specifies CASSLGQVSGNTIYF.

This chain links TRBV5-1 with TRBJ1-2; the D is unclear. The V end was cut by 0 bases, the J end by 8 bases, with 11 bases between. There are 13 residues in the CDR3. Germline values: CDR1 SGHRS, CDR2 YFSETQ. CDR3 sequence reads: CASSLGVEVGYTF. CDR3 coding DNA: TGCGCCAGCAGCTTGGGCGTTGAGGTCGGCTACACCTTC. Variable domain in full (rest from reference TRBV5-1 and TRBJ1-2): KAGVTQTPRYLIKTRGQQVTLSCSPISGHRSVSWYQQTPGQGLQFLFEYFSETQRNKGNFPGRFSGRQFSNSRSEMNVSTLELGDSALYLCASSLGVEVGYTFGSGTRLTVV.

The chain couples TRBV7-9 to TRBJ1-2; tentative D call: TRBD1 (6 bases). Trimming removed 4 bases at V and 4 bases at J, with 10 bases between. Germline CDR1 and CDR2: SEHNR and FQNEAQ (reference sequence). The CDR3 is 13 amino acids. In nucleotides, the CDR3 is TGTGCCAGCAGCTCGACAGGTCTCTATGGCTACACCTTC. This codes for CASSSTGLYGYTF.

The V and J genes are TRBV13 and TRBJ2-1; 12 bases fit TRBD2. The germline gives CDR1 PRHDT, CDR2 FYEKMQ (reference sequence). Germline trimming cut 5 bases from V and 7 bases from J; bases unmatched to any gene: 6. The CDR3 consists of 15 residues. The CDR3, as DNA: TGTGCCAGCAGCACGAGACTAGCGGGAGAGAATGAGCAGTTCTTC. Translation: CASSTRLAGENEQFF.

The V and J genes are TRBV16 and TRBJ1-1, with unresolved D. The CDR3 spans 14 residues. CDR1 is KGHSY and CDR2 is FQNENV in the germline V gene. Deletions cut 2 bases from V and 8 bases from J, with 15 bases between. The DNA of the CDR3 is TGTGCCAGCAGCCAACTCGGCAGCAGGACGGAAGCTTTCTTT. Amino acid sequence: CASSQLGSRTEAFF.

The chain has TRBV5-1 and TRBJ1-1; 7 nucleotides align to TRBD1. V lost 0 bases, J lost 3 bases, and 5 bases stayed unmatched. The germline V gene has CDR1 SGHRS and CDR2 YFSETQ. CDR3 length equals 15 residues. In nucleotides, the CDR3 is TGCGCCAGCAGCTTGGCGACAGGGCCCCACACTGAAGCTTTCTTT. It translates to CASSLATGPHTEAFF.

The chain is built from TRBV14 and TRBJ2-3, with D perhaps TRBD1 (5 bases). CDR1 is SGHDN and CDR2 is FVKESK in the germline V gene. V was shortened by 4 bases and J by 3 bases, with 14 bases between the two germline ends. This CDR3 has 15 amino acids. The CDR3 sequence is CASSRARAGTDTQYF. The CDR3 DNA sequence: TGTGCCAGCAGCCGAGCCAGGGCCGGGACAGATACGCAGTATTTT.

The V gene is TRBV9, the J gene TRBJ2-2; 9 positions agree with TRBD2. The V gene end was trimmed by 0 bases and the J gene end by 4 bases; junction bases not matched to a gene: 4. Per germline, CDR1 SGDLS and CDR2 YYNGEE. The CDR3 totals 16 residues. This chain's CDR3 is CASSVVPAGGTGELFF. CDR3 sequence (DNA): TGTGCCAGCAGCGTAGTGCCAGCGGGAGGCACCGGGGAGCTGTTTTTT.

The chain has TRBV6-5 and TRBJ2-4; D remains unclear. Germline values: CDR1 MNHEY, CDR2 SVGAGI. Trimming pared 0 bases from V and 9 bases from J, leaving 9 bases between. The CDR3 sequence is 13 residues long. The CDR3 DNA is TGTGCCAGCAGTTACTCATATGGTCTCATTCAGTACTTC. This codes for CASSYSYGLIQYF.

The genes are TRBV28 and TRBJ2-7, with 7 bases identical to TRBD1. V trimming: 6 bases; J trimming: 3 bases; junction bases outside the gene matches: 8. Germline V gives CDR1 MDHEN, CDR2 SYDVKM. The length of the CDR3 is 14 residues. The CDR3 region has the DNA TGTGCCAGCAGAGGGACAGCAAGGGGCTACGAGCAGTACTTC. Translating it yields CASRGTARGYEQYF.

The rearrangement uses TRBV4-3 and TRBJ2-6; 10 bases fit TRBD2. Unmatched junction bases numbered 6, after V lost 0 bases and J lost 1 base. CDR3 size: 19 residues. Per germline, CDR1 LGHNA and CDR2 YSLEER. The CDR3 sequence: CASSQDPPLAGSGANVLTF. The CDR3 DNA sequence: TGCGCCAGCAGCCAAGACCCCCCACTAGCGGGGTCTGGGGCCAACGTCCTGACTTTC.

This sequence joins TRBV7-2 and TRBJ2-7; 14 bases line up with TRBD2. This CDR3 comprises 14 residues. Germline lookup yields CDR1 SGHTA and CDR2 FQGNSA. Losses at the gene ends were 3 bases for V and 6 bases for J; bases not matched to a gene: 1. This chain's CDR3 is CASSLTSGRGEQYF. CDR3 DNA: TGTGCCAGCAGCTTGACTAGCGGGAGGGGCGAGCAGTACTTC.